What follows are 17 T cell receptor beta chains derived from one specimen sequenced in a study of blood T cell repertoires in COVID-19. Profiling relied on immunoSEQ multiplex PCR, and the TCRdb table lists in-frame clones only, not all of them. The sample holds around 190,000 clones; roughly 81% are singletons and the top ten take about 11%. The sequenced material came from peripheral blood. The receptors come from a woman in her forties with COVID-19, enrolled during active disease.

The chain carries TRBV30 and TRBJ2-7; tentatively, D is TRBD1 (5 bases). The germline V gene encodes CDR1 GTSNPN and CDR2 SVGIG (reference sequence). The CDR3 sequence is 12 residues long. Trimming took off 4 bases at V and 3 bases at J, with 10 bases between the two ends. CDR3: CAWKKGVYEQYF. The CDR3 coding sequence is TGTGCCTGGAAGAAAGGGGTCTACGAGCAGTACTTC.

With regard to this clone: The same CDR3 arises from other DNA sequences in this sample as well. The chain carries TRBV10-3 and TRBJ2-2, with a possible D match to TRBD1 (6 bases). The length of the CDR3 is 14 residues. CDR1 is ENHRY and CDR2 is SYGVKD in the germline V gene. The V and J ends lost 3 bases and 5 bases respectively, with 10 bases between them. The CDR3 DNA is TGTGCCATCAGTGACCAGGGGTTGACCGGGGAGCTGTTTTTT. This translates into CAISDQGLTGELFF.

V and J are TRBV12-3 or TRBV12-4 and TRBJ2-1; D remains unclear. The CDR3 sequence is 11 residues long. The V and J ends lost 5 bases and 9 bases respectively, with 8 bases between them. The CDR3 sequence: CASSRRSEQFF. The CDR3 coding sequence is TGTGCCAGCAGTCGCAGGTCTGAGCAGTTCTTC.

The chain is built from TRBV7-3 and TRBJ2-5; D gene uncertain. Germline V CDR1 and CDR2: SGHTA, FQGTGA. Trimming removed 5 bases at V and 7 bases at J, with 11 bases between. The CDR3 runs 12 residues. The CDR3 nucleotides are TGTGCCAGCAGCCCACTACACGGGACCCAGTACTTC. Its protein is CASSPLHGTQYF.

In the case of this clone: The junction differs from germline at one of its ends, possibly a read error. Other DNA sequences of this sample code for an identical CDR3. The gene calls are TRBV28 and TRBJ1-5; 9 nucleotides line up with TRBD1. Per germline, CDR1 MDHEN and CDR2 SYDVKM. The CDR3 covers 16 residues. The CDR3 DNA sequence: TGTGCCAGCAGTACGTTCACAGGGGGCGGGAATCAGCCTCAGCATTTT. This sequence encodes CASSTFTGGGNQPQHF.

J is TRBJ2-3 and V is TRBV11-3; 10 nucleotides agree with TRBD2. V dropped 1 base and J dropped 5; count of bases not matched to a gene: 9. Per the germline V gene, CDR1 is SGHNT and CDR2 is YENEEA. The CDR3 contains 17 residues. This CDR3 reads CASSLVLAGEGGDTQYF. The CDR3 DNA is TGTGCCAGCAGCTTAGTTCTAGCGGGAGAGGGGGGAGATACGCAGTATTTT.

The chain employs TRBV10-3 and TRBJ1-6; 7 bases match TRBD1. This CDR3 is 11 amino acids long. The V segment lost 10 bases and the J segment 16 bases; nucleotides outside the gene matches: 10. Germline V gives CDR1 ENHRY, CDR2 SYGVKD. The CDR3 DNA reads as TGTGCCAGCGGGACAGAGGCAATTCTCCACTTT. Its protein is CASGTEAILHF.

The DNA for the CDR3 is TGCAGCGTGGGACTAGCGGTCGATGAGCAGTTCTTC. Amino acid sequence: CSVGLAVDEQFF. The chain links TRBV29-1 to TRBJ2-1; TRBD2 aligns across 11 bases. The CDR3 has 12 residues. The germline gives CDR1 SQVTM, CDR2 ANQGSEA. V lost 6 bases and J lost 8; bases outside the gene matches: 3.

The chain has TRBV7-6 and TRBJ2-5; 8 nucleotides line up with TRBD2. Trimming removed 2 bases from V and 7 bases from J; junction bases left unmatched: 12. Germline V gives CDR1 SGHVS, CDR2 FNYEAQ. CDR3 length equals 16 residues. The CDR3 region has the DNA TGTGCCAGCAGCTTAACTATAGCGGGGAACCGGGGGACCCAGTACTTC. This sequence encodes CASSLTIAGNRGTQYF.

This clone was seen a few times. V and J are TRBV9 and TRBJ1-2; 9 bases align to TRBD1. Germline CDR1 reads SGDLS; CDR2 reads YYNGEE. CDR3 length: 15 residues. J gave up 3 bases and V 3 bases, and 6 bases lay outside the gene matches. The CDR3 region has the DNA TGTGCCAGCAGCGCCGGGACAGGGTTTTACTATGGCTACACCTTC. It yields the protein CASSAGTGFYYGYTF.

The chain is built from TRBV6-6 and TRBJ2-1; 8 positions agree with TRBD1. Germline V gene data show CDR1 as MNHNY and CDR2 as SVGAGI (reference sequence). The ends lost 11 bases at V and 1 base at J; junction bases unmatched: 4. This CDR3 comprises 13 residues. The DNA of the CDR3 is TGTGCCGGGCGGACAGGGTCCTACAATGAGCAGTTCTTC. Translating it yields CAGRTGSYNEQFF.

V and J are TRBV13 and TRBJ1-6; 7 bases line up with TRBD1. The CDR3 has 14 amino acids. The V segment lost 5 bases and the J segment 9 bases; nucleotides outside the gene matches: 7. Germline CDR1 reads PRHDT; CDR2 reads FYEKMQ (reference sequence). CDR3 coding DNA: TGTGCCAGCAGCCCGACAGGGACCGGTTCACCCCTCCACTTT. Its translation: CASSPTGTGSPLHF. Full variable domain (remainder filled in from reference TRBV13 and TRBJ1-6): AAGVIQSPRHLIKEKRETATLKCYPIPRHDTVYWYQQGPGQDPQFLISFYEKMQSDKGSIPDRFSAQQFSDYHSELNMSSLELGDSALYFCASSPTGTGSPLHFGNGTRLTVT.

This clone was seen a handful of times. This rearrangement joins TRBV7-3 to TRBJ2-5; possibly TRBD1 for D (5 bases). The CDR3 is made up of 14 amino acids. The V end lost 5 bases, the J end lost 5 bases, and 15 bases lay between the germline ends. CDR1 and CDR2 (germline): SGHTA, FQGTGA. CDR3 region: CASSPSGFRETQYF. The CDR3 DNA follows: TGTGCCAGCAGCCCTTCAGGGTTTCGGGAGACCCAGTACTTC.

The genes are TRBV6-5 and TRBJ1-6; 11 bases line up with TRBD1. V shed 0 bases, J shed 10 bases, and the junction held 2 bases outside the gene matches. Germline CDR1 is MNHEY and CDR2 is SVGAGI. This CDR3 spans 15 amino acids. CDR3 bases: TGTGCCAGCAGTTACTCAGGGACAGGGGGATCACCCCTCCACTTT. This gives the protein CASSYSGTGGSPLHF.

This rearrangement joins TRBV9 to TRBJ1-1; 9 bases agree with TRBD1. The CDR3 length is 14 residues. V shed 4 bases and J 5 bases; nucleotides not matched to a gene: 6. CDR1 SGDLS and CDR2 YYNGEE come from the germline V gene. The CDR3 DNA is TGTGCCAGCAGCCCCACAGGGGGCGGGACTGAAGCTTTCTTT. Its protein is CASSPTGGGTEAFF.

This sequence joins TRBV4-1 and TRBJ1-3; no clear D. The germline gives CDR1 MGHRA, CDR2 YSYEKL. The V end was cut by 4 bases, the J end by 4 bases, with 20 bases between. This CDR3 is 17 amino acids long. The CDR3 region is CASSRVSGELGGNTIYF. CDR3 coding DNA: TGCGCCAGCAGCCGCGTAAGCGGGGAACTGGGGGGAAACACCATATATTTT.

The chain couples TRBV5-6 to TRBJ2-4; possibly TRBD1 for D (6 bases). The V and J ends lost 2 bases and 1 base respectively, with 13 bases between them. Germline V gene sequence: CDR1 SGHDT, CDR2 YYEEEE. The CDR3 length is 16 residues. The CDR3 nucleotides are TGTGCCAGCAGCTTAGGGGGTGTCTTGGCCAAAAACATTCAGTACTTC. It specifies CASSLGGVLAKNIQYF. Supplemented by reference TRBV5-6 and TRBJ2-4, the full variable domain reads DAGVTQSPTHLIKTRGQQVTLRCSPKSGHDTVSWYQQALGQGPQFIFQYYEEEERQRGNFPDRFSGHQFPNYSSELNVNALLLGDSALYLCASSLGGVLAKNIQYFGAGTRLSVL.